This T cell receptor beta chain was sequenced during a study of blood T cells in healthy people across ages. About 9.6 milliliters of peripheral blood were drawn from each donor into EDTA-treated tubes. Each sample had at least 6 million PBMCs isolated. The study, taken as a whole, reports: Researchers report that TCR beta diversity correlated strongly with naive T cell percentage.

This clonotype was seen many times. Its antigen is undetermined. This CDR3 has 16 residues. V was pared by 0 bases and J by 7 bases, with 17 bases between. Germline lookup yields CDR1 MGHRA and CDR2 YSYEKL. A second PCR, run for about 7 to 11 cycles, used a sample-barcoded 5' primer plus a J-beta primer mix. Each cDNA molecule carried a tag from a template-switch adaptor that contained 12 random nucleotides. TCRdb re-analysed the 5' RACE reads in MiXCR, keeping a single row per CDR3 protein. The sample consists of hundreds of thousands of distinct CDR3 sequences, roughly 32% of them appearing once. The TCR originated in a woman over 75 in good health. This chain connects TRBV4-1 to TRBJ2-3, with D perhaps matching TRBD2 (5 bases). Input material: blood. The CDR3 reads CASSQDLAEFAYTQYF. CDR3 coding DNA: TGCGCCAGCAGCCAAGATCTAGCAGAGTTCGCCTATACGCAGTATTTT.